This is a list of T cell receptor beta chains from one sample in a study of cytotoxic CD8 clonotypes in ibrutinib-treated CLL. Assay used: immunoSEQ multiplex PCR; TCRdb lists only in-frame clones, some missing. Of hundreds of thousands of clones listed, about 80% are singletons. The sequences come from PBMCs, collected before ibrutinib treatment. The receptors come from a human donor with chronic lymphocytic leukemia. Both conserved end residues are part of each CDR3. Each record gives: J gene, D gene, V gene, clone size, CDR3 protein, CDR3 DNA. A D gene is named only where the DNA matches it firmly. Some rows mark clone size as missing; the rest say once, few, many or name a class of expanded clone.

j_call: TRBJ2-7; d_call: TRBD2; v_call: TRBV2; clone_size: .; cdr3_aa: CASKNIAGETYEQYF; cdr3_nt: TGTGCCAGCAAGAACATAGCGGGAGAAACGTACGAGCAGTACTTC
j_call: TRBJ2-1; d_call: .; v_call: TRBV6-5; clone_size: .; cdr3_aa: CASMRGDYNEQFF; cdr3_nt: TGTGCCAGCATGAGGGGAGACTACAATGAGCAGTTCTTC
j_call: TRBJ1-1; d_call: TRBD1; v_call: TRBV27; clone_size: .; cdr3_aa: CASSLIQGDFTEAFF; cdr3_nt: TGTGCCAGCAGTTTAATACAGGGGGATTTCACTGAAGCTTTCTTT
j_call: TRBJ2-3; d_call: TRBD2; v_call: TRBV2; clone_size: .; cdr3_aa: CASTGTSETTDTQYF; cdr3_nt: TGTGCCAGCACCGGGACTAGCGAGACCACAGATACGCAGTATTTT
j_call: TRBJ1-4; d_call: .; v_call: TRBV7-9; clone_size: .; cdr3_aa: CASTLVPGKGTNEKLFF; cdr3_nt: TGTGCCAGCACCTTAGTCCCAGGGAAGGGAACTAATGAAAAACTGTTTTTT
j_call: TRBJ2-7; d_call: .; v_call: TRBV9; clone_size: .; cdr3_aa: CASSVRASNNYEQYF; cdr3_nt: TGTGCCAGCAGCGTACGGGCCTCTAACAACTACGAGCAGTACTTC
j_call: TRBJ1-3; d_call: .; v_call: TRBV30; clone_size: .; cdr3_aa: CAWSLLSGGLLGGNTIYF; cdr3_nt: TGTGCCTGGAGTCTATTGAGTGGCGGGCTGCTCGGTGGAAACACCATATATTTT
j_call: TRBJ2-1; d_call: .; v_call: TRBV5-8; clone_size: .; cdr3_aa: CASSLRASPYNEQFF; cdr3_nt: TGTGCCAGCAGCTTGAGGGCGAGTCCCTACAATGAGCAGTTCTTC
j_call: TRBJ2-1; d_call: TRBD2; v_call: TRBV30; clone_size: .; cdr3_aa: CAWSPGLAFYNEQFF; cdr3_nt: TGTGCCTGGAGTCCGGGACTAGCGTTTTACAATGAGCAGTTCTTC
j_call: TRBJ2-7; d_call: TRBD1; v_call: TRBV6-5; clone_size: .; cdr3_aa: CAASNIRGQEQYF; cdr3_nt: TGTGCCGCCAGCAATATCAGGGGGCAAGAGCAGTACTTC
j_call: TRBJ1-1; d_call: .; v_call: TRBV2; clone_size: once; cdr3_aa: CASSEDGIERTNSGTEAFF; cdr3_nt: TGTGCCAGCAGTGAAGATGGCATAGAACGAACGAACTCGGGCACTGAAGCTTTCTTT
j_call: TRBJ2-3; d_call: .; v_call: TRBV7-2; clone_size: .; cdr3_aa: CASSLALGSSTDTQYF; cdr3_nt: TGTGCCAGCAGCTTAGCGTTAGGTAGTAGCACAGATACGCAGTATTTT
j_call: TRBJ2-2; d_call: .; v_call: TRBV7-2; clone_size: few; cdr3_aa: CASSLVQSTGELFF; cdr3_nt: TGTGCCAGCAGCTTAGTGCAGTCCACCGGGGAGCTGTTTTTT
j_call: TRBJ1-1; d_call: TRBD1; v_call: TRBV7-9; clone_size: .; cdr3_aa: CASSLGQGKSNTEAFF; cdr3_nt: TGTGCCAGCAGCTTGGGACAGGGAAAATCTAACACTGAAGCTTTCTTT
j_call: TRBJ2-1; d_call: TRBD2; v_call: TRBV27; clone_size: few; cdr3_aa: CASSFPGGPGNEQFF; cdr3_nt: TGTGCCAGCAGTTTCCCGGGAGGGCCGGGCAATGAGCAGTTCTTC
j_call: TRBJ2-7; d_call: .; v_call: TRBV21-1; clone_size: .; cdr3_aa: CASSKGPRTGFTYEQYF; cdr3_nt: TGTGCCAGCAGCAAAGGGCCTAGGACAGGTTTTACCTACGAGCAGTACTTC
j_call: TRBJ2-1; d_call: TRBD2; v_call: TRBV11-2; clone_size: .; cdr3_aa: CASSPTGTSLSYNEQFF; cdr3_nt: TGTGCCAGCAGCCCGACCGGGACTAGCCTTTCGTACAATGAGCAGTTCTTC
j_call: TRBJ2-7; d_call: TRBD1; v_call: TRBV7-9; clone_size: .; cdr3_aa: CASSDYLGQGYEQYF; cdr3_nt: TGTGCCAGCAGCGACTATTTGGGACAGGGCTACGAGCAGTACTTC
j_call: TRBJ2-7; d_call: .; v_call: TRBV5-1; clone_size: few; cdr3_aa: CASSSSQVGGNRYEQYF; cdr3_nt: TGCGCCAGCAGCTCCAGCCAAGTTGGGGGAAATAGGTACGAGCAGTACTTC
j_call: TRBJ1-5; d_call: .; v_call: TRBV10-1; clone_size: .; cdr3_aa: CASSFWHLTVSNQPQHF; cdr3_nt: TGCGCCAGCAGTTTCTGGCACCTGACAGTTAGCAATCAGCCCCAGCATTTT
j_call: TRBJ1-1; d_call: .; v_call: TRBV28; clone_size: .; cdr3_aa: CASSSLGAVTAFF; cdr3_nt: TGTGCCAGCAGTAGTTTAGGGGCGGTAACAGCTTTCTTT
j_call: TRBJ2-3; d_call: TRBD2; v_call: TRBV9; clone_size: .; cdr3_aa: CASSATSGITDTQYF; cdr3_nt: TGTGCCAGCAGCGCCACAAGCGGGATCACAGATACGCAGTATTTT